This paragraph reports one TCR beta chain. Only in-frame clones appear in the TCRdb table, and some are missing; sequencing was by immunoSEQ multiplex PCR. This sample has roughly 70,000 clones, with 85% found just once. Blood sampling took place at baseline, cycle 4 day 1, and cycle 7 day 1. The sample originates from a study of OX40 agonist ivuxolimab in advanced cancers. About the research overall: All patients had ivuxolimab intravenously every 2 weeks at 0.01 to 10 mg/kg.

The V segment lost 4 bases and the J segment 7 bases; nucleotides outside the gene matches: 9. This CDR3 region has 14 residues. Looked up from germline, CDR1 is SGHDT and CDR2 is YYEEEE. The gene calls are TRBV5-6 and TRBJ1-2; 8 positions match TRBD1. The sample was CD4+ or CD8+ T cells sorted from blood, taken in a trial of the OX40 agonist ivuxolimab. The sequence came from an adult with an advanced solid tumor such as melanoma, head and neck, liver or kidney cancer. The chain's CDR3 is CASSRLDREVGYTF. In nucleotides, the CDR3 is TGTGCCAGCAGCCGCCTGGACAGGGAAGTTGGCTACACCTTC. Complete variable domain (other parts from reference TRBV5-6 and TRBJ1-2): DAGVTQSPTHLIKTRGQQVTLRCSPKSGHDTVSWYQQALGQGPQFIFQYYEEEERQRGNFPDRFSGHQFPNYSSELNVNALLLGDSALYLCASSRLDREVGYTFGSGTRLTVV.